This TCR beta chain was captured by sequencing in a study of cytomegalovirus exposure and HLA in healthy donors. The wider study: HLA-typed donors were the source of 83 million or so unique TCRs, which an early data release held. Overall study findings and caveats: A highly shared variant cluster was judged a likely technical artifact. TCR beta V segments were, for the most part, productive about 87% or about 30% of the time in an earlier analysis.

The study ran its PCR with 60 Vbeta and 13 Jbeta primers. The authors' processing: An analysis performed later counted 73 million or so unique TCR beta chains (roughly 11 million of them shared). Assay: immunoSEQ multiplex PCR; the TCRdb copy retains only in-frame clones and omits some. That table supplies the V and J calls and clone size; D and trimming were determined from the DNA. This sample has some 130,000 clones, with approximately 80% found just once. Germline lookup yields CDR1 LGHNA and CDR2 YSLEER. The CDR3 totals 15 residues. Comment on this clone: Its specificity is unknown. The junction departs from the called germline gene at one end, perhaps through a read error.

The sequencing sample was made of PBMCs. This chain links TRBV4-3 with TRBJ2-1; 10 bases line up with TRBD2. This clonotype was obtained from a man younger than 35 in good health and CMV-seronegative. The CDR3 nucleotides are TGCGCCAGCAGCGTTTGGGAGCGGGGGGGATCCCCGTTTATCTTC. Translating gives CASSVWERGGSPFIF.